This is a list of T cell receptor beta chains from one sample in a study of blood T cells in healthy people across ages. TCRdb reprocessed the 5' RACE reads with MiXCR, giving one entry per CDR3 protein. This table has around 1,100,000 distinct CDR3 sequences, less than 45% appearing once. Sequencing used blood. Source of these receptors: a young man in good health. The conserved cysteine and the conserved F or W are not part of the CDR3 here. Part of the rows lack a size; the others show once, few, many or a class for expanded clones.

V: TRBV7-3
size: NA
J: TRBJ1-5
CDR3: ASSLTWGEPQH

V: TRBV7-2
size: few
J: TRBJ1-2
CDR3: ASSLARDGGGYT

V: TRBV20-1
size: NA
J: TRBJ1-5
CDR3: SAIPPGEGQPQH

V: TRBV19
size: few
J: TRBJ1-2
CDR3: ASSAQGDGYT

V: TRBV4-2
size: once
J: TRBJ1-5
CDR3: ASSQDLAGGNQPQH

V: TRBV7-2
size: few
J: TRBJ2-1
CDR3: ASSSRDRGFVDEQF

V: TRBV7-9
size: few
J: TRBJ1-2
CDR3: ASSLGQARHYGYT

V: TRBV5-1
size: few
J: TRBJ1-4
CDR3: ASSLRTGGDGKLF

V: TRBV29-1
size: NA
J: TRBJ1-1
CDR3: TSTGAGNTEAF

V: TRBV10-3
size: NA
J: TRBJ1-1
CDR3: ASSQTMNTEAF

V: TRBV12-3/TRBV12-4
size: NA
J: TRBJ2-5
CDR3: ASSFVGGRAETQY

V: TRBV28
size: many
J: TRBJ2-2
CDR3: ASSLRTGELF

V: TRBV12-3/TRBV12-4
size: NA
J: TRBJ2-7
CDR3: ASSYDRGEQY

V: TRBV6-6
size: few
J: NA
CDR3: ASSYGQEETQY